This TCR beta chain was identified during a study of blood T cell repertoires in COVID-19. Study-level information: In each case, the material was cDNA or gDNA derived from T cells, B-cell-depleted T cells, or PBMCs.

The ends were cut back, 4 bases at V and 5 bases at J, with 12 bases in the middle. This CDR3 is 13 amino acids long. Germline V lookup: CDR1 SGHRS, CDR2 YFSETQ. Authors' methods: Reference gene primer amplification in the assay estimated nucleated cell counts. Clones were read by immunoSEQ multiplex PCR, and TCRdb kept only the in-frame ones, dropping some. That table gives V, J and clone size, and the DNA gave D and trimming. The table records around 100,000 clones, about 85% of them present only once. This clonotype originated in a man in his fifties with active COVID-19. Sequencing was done on a sample of peripheral blood. The chain links TRBV5-1 to TRBJ1-1; no firm D call. CDR3 region: CASSRNEGTEAFF. CDR3 sequence (DNA): TGCGCCAGCAGCCGAAACGAGGGAACTGAAGCTTTCTTT.